The rows below give T cell receptor beta chains drawn from one sample of a study of radiotherapy plus CTLA-4 blockade in lung cancer. Using immunoSEQ multiplex PCR, the repertoire was profiled, and TCRdb retains in-frame clones only, with some absent. The data contain roughly 90,000 clones, about 90% of them singletons. The material was peripheral blood, obtained from a patient treated with radiotherapy plus ipilimumab. These receptors originate from a human donor with non-small cell lung cancer that progressed on radiotherapy plus ipilimumab. Each CDR3 is given with its conserved first and last residue. The D gene is left open where the match is weak. The listing skips clone size in some rows; elsewhere it reads once, few, many or a size class.

d_call j_call v_call clone_size cdr3_nt cdr3_aa
- TRBJ1-3 TRBV6-5 - TGTGCCAGCAGTTACTCGGACTCTGGAAACACCATATATTTT CASSYSDSGNTIYF
- TRBJ2-1 TRBV7-2 - TGTGCCAGCAGCTTATTAACTTCAATCTCAAATGAGCAGTTCTTC CASSLLTSISNEQFF
- TRBJ2-5 TRBV10-2 once TGCGCCAGCAGTGAGAAAGAGACCCAGTACTTC CASSEKETQYF
- TRBJ1-6 TRBV6-5 - TGTGCCAGCAGGCCAAGGGGGATGAATTCACCCCTCCACTTT CASRPRGMNSPLHF
TRBD1 TRBJ2-7 TRBV6-6 - TGTGCCAGCAGTTCCCAGGGGGCCACCTACGAGCAGTACTTC CASSSQGATYEQYF
TRBD1 TRBJ2-5 TRBV7-6 few TGTGCCAGCAGCGCCGGGACAGGGGGCGGAGAGACCCAGTACTTC CASSAGTGGGETQYF
TRBD1 TRBJ2-7 TRBV5-6 - TGTGCCAGCAGCTTGGACAGGGGGATAATCTACGAGCAGTACTTC CASSLDRGIIYEQYF
- TRBJ2-1 TRBV5-8 - TGTGCCACGGCCGAAGGGATGGAGCAGTTCTTC CATAEGMEQFF
- TRBJ1-2 TRBV19 - TGTGCCAGTAGTATAGATCGGGGAGGCTACACCTTC CASSIDRGGYTF
- TRBJ2-7 TRBV23-1 - TGCGCCAGCAGTCAATTGGTGGGGGACGAGCAGTACTTC CASSQLVGDEQYF
- TRBJ2-7 TRBV15 - TGTGCCACCAGCGGGGGAGACAGCTCCTACGAGCAGTACTTC CATSGGDSSYEQYF
TRBD1 TRBJ2-5 TRBV6-6 - TGTGCCAGCAGGGGACAGGGCGGGGGTTTAGAGACCCAGTACTTC CASRGQGGGLETQYF
- TRBJ2-1 TRBV9 - TGTGCCAGCAGCGTAGGTGGGGAGCTCCCCAATGAGCAGTTCTTC CASSVGGELPNEQFF
TRBD2 TRBJ2-1 TRBV5-1 - TGCGCCAGCAGCTTCCGGGGGGGCAATGAGCAGTTCTTC CASSFRGGNEQFF
- TRBJ2-7 TRBV30 - TGTGCCTGGAGTGTCGGAACCTGGCAGTACTTC CAWSVGTWQYF
- TRBJ1-2 TRBV7-2 - TGTGCCAGCAGCTTACTCGGGGGGGATTCCTATGGCTACACCTTC CASSLLGGDSYGYTF
TRBD1 TRBJ1-1 TRBV20-1 - TGCAGTGCTGGACAGGGAGGTCTAGCTTTCTTT CSAGQGGLAFF
TRBD1 TRBJ1-5 TRBV30 - TGTGCCTGGATAAGGGGGCTTCAGCCCCAGCATTTT CAWIRGLQPQHF
TRBD2 TRBJ2-1 TRBV9 - TGTGCCAGCAGCGTAGGGGGGAGGGCCCGGGATGAGCAGTTCTTC CASSVGGRARDEQFF
- TRBJ1-1 TRBV2 - TGTGCCAGCAGGTTACAGGGTAGTCTCACTGAAGCTTTCTTT CASRLQGSLTEAFF
TRBD2 TRBJ2-3 TRBV5-1 - TGCGCCAGCAGGGAGACTAGCGGGAGGACCTGGGATACGCAGTATTTT CASRETSGRTWDTQYF
- TRBJ1-3 TRBV6-5 - TGTGCCAGCAGTGACCGAAGCTCTGGAAACACCATATATTTT CASSDRSSGNTIYF
TRBD2 TRBJ2-7 TRBV12-5 - TGTGCTAGTGGTATTGGGGCTAGCGGGCCCTACGAGCAGTACTTC CASGIGASGPYEQYF
- TRBJ2-5 TRBV5-4 - TGTGCCAGCAACGCCGGGAGTCAAGAGACCCAGTACTTC CASNAGSQETQYF
- TRBJ2-5 TRBV10-2 - TGCGCCAGCACATCCAACCGTCTAGCGAGCGAGACCCAGTACTTC CASTSNRLASETQYF
- TRBJ2-7 TRBV6-6 - TGTGCCAGCAGTTACCGCTACGAGCAGTACTTC CASSYRYEQYF
- TRBJ2-2 TRBV7-9 - TGTGCCAGCAGCTTAGATGGTACGGGTCTAGCCGGCACCGGGGAGCTGTTTTTT CASSLDGTGLAGTGELFF
- TRBJ1-2 TRBV6-1 - TGTGCCAGCAGTGCCGGCCTGGTCCCGTATGGCTACACCTTC CASSAGLVPYGYTF
- TRBJ2-7 TRBV29-1 - TGCAGCGCCATAAGCGGCAACTACGAGCAGTACTTC CSAISGNYEQYF
- TRBJ1-4 TRBV6-5 - TGTGCCAGCAGTTACTCGGGGGGACCGACTAATGAAAAACTGTTTTTT CASSYSGGPTNEKLFF
- TRBJ2-7 TRBV18 - TGTGCCAGCTCACCTAGGGCAGGCCCTTCCTACGAGCAGTACTTC CASSPRAGPSYEQYF
TRBD2 TRBJ2-1 TRBV2 - TGTGCCAGCAGTGAAAGGCTAGCGGAGTACAATGAGCAGTTCTTC CASSERLAEYNEQFF
TRBD2 TRBJ2-1 TRBV4-2 - TGTGCCAGCAGCCAAGTCACCGGGAGGGCCTTCGGGGACAATGAGCAGTTCTTC CASSQVTGRAFGDNEQFF
TRBD2 TRBJ2-5 TRBV7-8 - TGTGCCAGCAGCCGCCGACCCGGACTAGCGGGAGGGCTTCAAGAGACCCAGTACTTC CASSRRPGLAGGLQETQYF
- TRBJ2-1 TRBV5-1 - TGCGCCAGCAGCTCACTTCCGGGCGGGGTTAGTGAGCAGTTCTTC CASSSLPGGVSEQFF
- TRBJ1-1 TRBV9 - TGTGCCAGCAGCGTTAAGGGAATGAACACTGAAGCTTTCTTT CASSVKGMNTEAFF
- TRBJ1-4 TRBV5-5 - TGTGCCAGCAGCTCAATAAGGGGTGAAAAACTGTTTTTT CASSSIRGEKLFF
- TRBJ2-3 TRBV2 - TGTGCCAGCAGTGGTAGCGGAAGCACAGATACGCAGTATTTT CASSGSGSTDTQYF
TRBD2 TRBJ2-1 TRBV11-3 - TGTGCCAGCAGCGCCCGACTAGCGGGAGCGGGCAATGAGCAGTTCTTC CASSARLAGAGNEQFF
TRBD1 TRBJ1-2 TRBV6-5 - TGTGCCACCGACAGGGGGCGGGATGGCTACACCTTC CATDRGRDGYTF
- TRBJ1-3 TRBV28 - TGTGCCAGCACCTGGACCTCTGGAAACACCATATATTTT CASTWTSGNTIYF
- TRBJ2-2 TRBV6-1 - TGTGCCAGCATACGGGGGACGAACACCGGGGAGCTGTTTTTT CASIRGTNTGELFF
TRBD2 TRBJ2-1 TRBV9 - TGTGCCGGATCCCCAAGCGGGAGGACGAATGAGCAGTTCTTC CAGSPSGRTNEQFF
- TRBJ1-1 TRBV5-1 - TGCGCCAGCAGCCACGGGGGGCCGGTGGAAACTGAAGCTTTCTTT CASSHGGPVETEAFF
- TRBJ1-3 TRBV18 - TGTGCCAGCTCACCACAGGTTGGACAGCCCCGCTCTGGAAACACCATATATTTT CASSPQVGQPRSGNTIYF
- TRBJ2-3 TRBV5-1 - TGCGCCAGCAGCTTGGGTACTGGGATAGGGCAGTATTTT CASSLGTGIGQYF
- TRBJ1-2 TRBV7-9 - TGTGCCAGCAGCTTAGAGGGGGGGTATGGCTACACCTTC CASSLEGGYGYTF
TRBD2 TRBJ2-7 TRBV7-8 - TGTGCCAGCAGCCTTATCATTGGGGCTAGCGGGTCCTACGAGCAGTACTTC CASSLIIGASGSYEQYF
- TRBJ1-2 TRBV5-1 few TGCGCCAGCAGCTTGGGCGGAGGCTACACCTTC CASSLGGGYTF
- TRBJ2-1 TRBV11-2 - TGTGCCAGCAGCTTAATACGGAGAAATAACAATGAGCAGTTCTTC CASSLIRRNNNEQFF
- TRBJ2-5 TRBV14 - TGTGCCAGCAGCCAAGAAATAGGGTACCAAGAGACCCAGTACTTC CASSQEIGYQETQYF
- TRBJ1-5 TRBV27 - TGTGCCAGCAGTTTGAGAGGGTTAAATCAGCCCCAGCATTTT CASSLRGLNQPQHF
- TRBJ2-7 TRBV5-1 - TGCGCCAGCAGCGAGGACGTCTACGAGCAGTACTTC CASSEDVYEQYF
- TRBJ1-2 TRBV29-1 - TGCAGCGTCGAAGAATCCGGGACTCGTTTTGGCTACACCTTC CSVEESGTRFGYTF
- TRBJ2-1 TRBV7-3 - TGTGCCAGCAGCTTAGGGCTAGCCTACAATGAGCAGTTCTTC CASSLGLAYNEQFF